This T cell receptor (beta chain) stems from a study of cytomegalovirus exposure and HLA in healthy donors. Method: immunoSEQ multiplex PCR; TCRdb's copy keeps in-frame clones and lacks some. The data contain 55,000 to 70,000 clones, roughly 90% of them singletons. Trimming cost V 0 bases and J 4 bases, with 6 bases left between them. The CDR3 contains 13 residues. Germline CDR1 SGDLS, CDR2 YYNGEE. Sequenced material: PBMCs. The gene calls are TRBV9 and TRBJ2-3; D may be TRBD2 (5 bases). This receptor was identified in a woman younger than 30 in good health and CMV-seronegative. DNA of the CDR3: TGTGCCAGCAGCGTAGTCGGGGCAGATACGCAGTATTTT. Translation: CASSVVGADTQYF.